This TCR beta chain was identified in a study of early T cells in non-severe SARS-CoV-2 infection. In germline, CDR1 is MDHEN, CDR2 SYDVKM. V was clipped by 4 bases and J by 0 bases, with 15 bases between them. The CDR3 is 16 amino acids. TCRdb passed the 5' RACE reads through MiXCR, listing each CDR3 protein once. The table records approximately 66,000 distinct CDR3 sequences, 12% of them present only once. This clonotype originated in an adult who was a healthcare worker with PCR-confirmed SARS-CoV-2 infection or an uninfected control (not recorded which). The donor label of this sample is uncertain. The sample consisted of whole blood, taken at baseline. V is TRBV28 and J is TRBJ1-2, with no clear D. The CDR3 loop is CASSSTLDMPNYGYTF. CDR3 sequence (DNA): TGTGCCAGCAGTTCCACTCTCGACATGCCTAACTATGGCTACACCTTC.